Below, one TCR beta chain is given with its context. The sample comes from a study of OX40 agonist ivuxolimab in advanced cancers. Study summary: Clinicians treated patients with ivuxolimab, an agonistic anti-OX40 (CD134) antibody. The dose-escalation group included hepatocellular carcinoma, melanoma, renal cell carcinoma and head and neck cancer.

The CDR3 is 15 amino acids. V shed 2 bases and J shed 7 bases, with 17 bases lying between them. Germline-derived CDR1 and CDR2 are SGHTA and FQGTGA. Clones were sequenced by immunoSEQ multiplex PCR, and TCRdb holds only the in-frame ones, with some missing. The table records tens of thousands of clones, 94% of them present only once. The chain employs TRBV7-3 and TRBJ1-2; D perhaps matches TRBD1 (6 bases). Material: CD4+ or CD8+ T cells sorted from blood, obtained in a trial of the OX40 agonist ivuxolimab. The TCR originated in an adult with an advanced solid tumor such as melanoma, head and neck, liver or kidney cancer. The CDR3 sequence is CASSLGSGAGAGYTF. CDR3 nucleotide sequence: TGTGCCAGCAGCTTAGGCTCAGGGGCAGGGGCTGGCTACACCTTC.